This record covers a single TCR beta chain. V dropped 5 bases and J dropped 4; count of bases not matched to a gene: 4. The CDR3 runs 13 residues. CDR1 is MNHEY and CDR2 is SVGAGI in the germline V gene. The data originate from a study of radiation and T cells in renal cell carcinoma. Assay used: immunoSEQ multiplex PCR; TCRdb lists only in-frame clones, some missing. The table records 100,000 to 150,000 clones, 81% of them present only once. Time point of the sample: blood 2 weeks post-SBRT. Treatment in this sample: 15 Gy SBRT to primary tumor, nephrectomy 4 weeks later. The chain carries TRBV6-5 and TRBJ1-2; 7 nucleotides line up with TRBD1. The clonotype was recovered from a man aged 45-65 years with renal cell carcinoma. This specimen was blood, taken from a patient whose treatment included radiotherapy and nephrectomy. In DNA, the CDR3 is TGTGCCAGCAGTGCTACAGGGGTCTATGGCTACACCTTC. Amino acid sequence: CASSATGVYGYTF.